These 15 T cell receptor beta chains share one sample of origin, sequenced in a study of glioma-infiltrating T cells (dated by TCRdb to 2016 to 2017). Reads for this sample came from an Illumina MiSeq. The iRepertoire nested amplicon-rescue multiplex PCR (arm-PCR) platform was used to amplify TCR alpha and beta CDR3 regions from RNA. In-frame beta chains were kept once TCRdb had trimmed the public reads at Q25 with fastp and called clones with MiXCR. Identical CDR3 proteins give one entry, which carries the most common genes and DNA. For this sample the table gives approximately 110,000 distinct CDR3 sequences, of which around 23% were detected only once. The leading ten clones occupy roughly 15% of the sample. Input material: glioma tissue, nonneoplastic brain tissue, or PBMCs (not recorded which). The receptors were gathered from a human donor with low-grade glioma or glioblastoma, undergoing nonglioma brain surgery, or in good health (not recorded which).

This clonotype has at least ten counts. The chain recombines TRBV20-1 with TRBJ2-7, with 12 positions matching TRBD1. Germline V lookup: CDR1 DFQATT, CDR2 SNEGSKA (reference sequence). J was trimmed by 5 bases and V by 6 bases; bases with no gene match: 8. The length of the CDR3 is 14 residues. CDR3 sequence reads: CSAIAGTGGNEQYF. The CDR3 DNA reads as TGCAGTGCGATAGCCGGGACAGGGGGCAACGAGCAGTACTTC.

This clonotype was detected many times. V is TRBV27 and J is TRBJ2-5; 8 positions agree with TRBD2. The V gene end was trimmed by 3 bases and the J gene end by 10 bases; junction bases not matched to a gene: 7. The CDR3 loop spans 13 amino acids. CDR1 MNHEY and CDR2 SMNVEV come from the germline V gene (reference sequence). This CDR3 reads CASSFTRTSNQYF. CDR3 DNA sequence: TGTGCCAGCAGTTTCACCCGGACTAGCAACCAGTACTTC.

This clonotype came up a few times. This chain joins TRBV6-1 and TRBJ2-7; 7 bases line up with TRBD1. Germline V gene sequence: CDR1 MNHNS, CDR2 SASEGT. Trimming took 5 bases from V and 3 from J; bases not matched to a gene: 7. This CDR3 is 14 amino acids long. CDR3 loop: CASSRGQDRYEQYF. CDR3 sequence (DNA): TGTGCCAGCAGTCGCGGACAGGACCGCTACGAGCAGTACTTC.

The chain has TRBV18 and TRBJ2-5, with D possibly being TRBD1 or TRBD2 (5 bases each). CDR1 and CDR2 (germline): KGHSH, LQKENI. The germline V and J ends were trimmed by 3 bases and 2 bases, with 16 bases remaining between them. This CDR3 is built from 16 residues. The CDR3 reads CASSPSIGDGQETQYF. The CDR3 coding sequence is TGTGCCAGCTCACCGTCGATAGGGGACGGGCAAGAGACCCAGTACTTC.

This clonotype appeared a single time. Possible read error: a much larger clone is one base away. This chain links TRBV7-6 with TRBJ2-7; unclear D gene. CDR3 length equals 14 residues. The germline V gene encodes CDR1 SGHVS and CDR2 FNYEAQ. V was trimmed by 4 bases and J by 2 bases, leaving 12 bases between them. CDR3 bases: TGTGCCAGCAGCTCACCGGTACAACCCTACGAGCAGTACTTC. This translates into CASSSPVQPYEQYF.

The J gene is TRBJ2-7, the V gene TRBV19; D gene unclear. The CDR3 consists of 13 residues. Per germline, CDR1 LNHDA and CDR2 SQIVND (reference sequence). Trimming stripped 6 bases from V and 5 bases from J, with 14 bases between. CDR3 residues: CASSFLSSNEQYF. CDR3 DNA sequence: TGTGCCAGTAGCTTCCTTAGTAGCAACGAGCAGTACTTC.

This clonotype was detected ten times or more. This chain uses TRBV27 with TRBJ2-3; possible D gene TRBD1, 5 bases. Germline V lookup: CDR1 MNHEY, CDR2 SMNVEV (reference sequence). V was pared by 5 bases and J by 6 bases, with 18 bases between. The CDR3 has 15 residues. CDR3 residues: CASSAFRGPRDTQYF. The CDR3 DNA reads TGTGCCAGCAGTGCATTTAGGGGTCCAAGGGATACGCAGTATTTT.

This clonotype was found many times. This sequence joins TRBV5-1 and TRBJ2-1, with D perhaps matching TRBD1 or TRBD2 (5 bases each). Germline loops: CDR1 SGHRS, CDR2 YFSETQ. The CDR3 contains 14 residues. V was trimmed by 3 bases and J by 6 bases, leaving 13 bases between them. The CDR3 sequence is CASSSWGTLNEQFF. In nucleotides, the CDR3 is TGCGCCAGCAGCTCATGGGGGACGCTCAATGAGCAGTTCTTC.

Remarks on this clonotype: This may stem from a read error, because a much larger clone lies one nucleotide away. The J gene is TRBJ1-3, the V gene TRBV29-1; a possible D gene is TRBD1 (5 bases). The ends were cut back, 7 bases at V and 0 bases at J, with 13 bases in the middle. Per germline, CDR1 SQVTM and CDR2 ANQGSEA. The CDR3 covers 14 residues. The CDR3 DNA sequence: TGCAGCGCTGAGGGGACCAGCTCTGGAAACACCATATATTTT. Translated: CSAEGTSSGNTIYF.

V and J are TRBV5-4 and TRBJ2-1; 10 bases are a match to TRBD2. The length of the CDR3 is 15 residues. Trimming at V came to 4 bases and at J to 7 bases, leaving 8 bases not matched to a gene. Germline loops: CDR1 SGHNT, CDR2 YYREEE (reference sequence). This CDR3 is CASSRIAGGRNEQFF. The CDR3 region has the DNA TGTGCCAGCAGCCGAATAGCGGGAGGTCGTAATGAGCAGTTCTTC.

This clonotype was detected a few times. At one of its ends the junction is not consistent with the germline gene, which may arise from a read error. The genes are TRBV3-1 and TRBJ2-7; D tentatively reads TRBD1 or TRBD2 (5 bases each). CDR1 and CDR2 (germline): LGHDT, YNNKEL (reference sequence). The CDR3 spans 13 residues. Here the CDR3 reads CASSSRVGTLLNF. The DNA of the CDR3 is TGTGCCAGCAGCTCAAGAGTAGGGACGCTGCTTAACTTC.

As concerns this clonotype: Being one base from a much bigger clone, this may be a read error. V gene TRBV19 combines with J gene TRBJ1-5, with D maybe TRBD1 (5 bases). Germline CDR1 reads LNHDA; CDR2 reads SQIVND (reference sequence). The CDR3 totals 13 residues. The V end was cut by 6 bases, the J end by 11 bases, with 17 bases between. The CDR3 loop is CASSYDSQQTQHF. The CDR3 nucleotides read TGTGCCAGTAGCTACGACAGTCAGCAGACCCAGCATTTT.

This clonotype was detected only a few times. This chain joins TRBV7-2 and TRBJ2-7; D might be TRBD1 or TRBD2, each matching 5 bases. Deletions cut 2 bases from V and 0 bases from J, with 17 bases between. This CDR3 is 17 amino acids long. Germline V lookup: CDR1 SGHTA, CDR2 FQGNSA. The CDR3 DNA sequence: TGTGCCAGCAGCTTACAGGGATCCGAGCGGAGCTCCTACGAGCAGTACTTC. Translating it yields CASSLQGSERSSYEQYF. The variable domain in full, completed from reference TRBV7-2 and TRBJ2-7, reads GAGVSQSPSNKVTEKGKDVELRCDPISGHTALYWYRQSLGQGLEFLIYFQGNSAPDKSGLPSDRFSAERTGGSVSTLTIQRTQQEDSAVYLCASSLQGSERSSYEQYFGPGTRLTVT.

There are many counts of this clonotype. The J gene is TRBJ2-7, the V gene TRBV19, with unresolved D. This CDR3 has 13 residues. The germline V gene encodes CDR1 LNHDA and CDR2 SQIVND (reference sequence). Trimming removed 3 bases from V and 3 bases from J, with 9 bases in between. The CDR3 reads CASSIQVGYEQYF. CDR3 sequence (DNA): TGTGCCAGTAGTATCCAAGTGGGCTACGAGCAGTACTTC.

The chain couples TRBV28 to TRBJ1-1, with D perhaps matching TRBD1 (5 bases). Trimming took 4 bases from V and 6 from J, leaving 15 bases between them. The CDR3 runs to 14 residues. CDR1 and CDR2 from the germline V gene are MDHEN and SYDVKM. The CDR3, as DNA: TGTGCCAGCAGTTCCAGGACACATCCCCCTGAAGCTTTCTTT. Residues: CASSSRTHPPEAFF.